This TCR beta chain is drawn from a study of blood T cell repertoires in COVID-19. Study details: Acute-phase and convalescent COVID-19 samples originated in the United States, Italy and Spain.

V lost 5 bases and J lost 7; bases outside the gene matches: 5. The germline CDR1 and CDR2 sequences are SNHLY and FYNNEI. The CDR3 covers 14 residues. Measured with immunoSEQ multiplex PCR; TCRdb has only the in-frame clones, and not every one. The sample lists a few hundred thousand clones; roughly 84% were seen once. Assignment of participants to cohorts was predicated upon participant-reported clinical history. A case of COVID-19 had been met by exposed participants within 2 weeks before study entry. Sequencing was done on a sample of PBMCs or T cells enriched from blood (not recorded which). This TCR came from a woman between 50 and 59 years old who had been exposed to COVID-19. The rearrangement joins TRBV2 to TRBJ1-5; the match to TRBD1 covers 10 bases. Here the CDR3 reads CASSWTGGGQPQHF. In nucleotides, the CDR3 is TGTGCCAGCAGTTGGACAGGGGGAGGGCAGCCCCAGCATTTT. Complete variable domain (other parts from reference TRBV2 and TRBJ1-5): EPEVTQTPSHQVTQMGQEVILRCVPISNHLYFYWYRQILGQKVEFLVSFYNNEISEKSEIFDDQFSVERPDGSNFTLKIRSTKLEDSAMYFCASSWTGGGQPQHFGDGTRLSIL.